A selection of T cell receptor beta chains follows, all from one sample in a study of CD8 T cells in ankylosing spondylitis. TCRdb fed the 5' RACE reads into MiXCR, producing one record per CDR3 protein. Of 700,000 or so distinct CDR3 sequences in the sample, 15% to 20% are singletons; the top ten hold around 19%. What was sequenced was blood, either unsorted or a sorted T cell fraction (not recorded which). Receptors were obtained from a male donor with ankylosing spondylitis. The CDR3 runs from the conserved cysteine through the conserved F or W. A D gene is named only where the DNA matches it firmly.

j_call	d_call	cdr3_length	v_call	cdr3_aa
TRBJ2-3	-	11	TRBV10-3	CAIGETDTQYF
TRBJ1-2	-	16	TRBV20-1	CSARDYRTETNYGYTF
TRBJ1-1	-	15	TRBV3-1	CASTKLLPGRTEAFF
TRBJ1-4	TRBD1	17	TRBV7-9	CASSSGQGARLGEKLFF
TRBJ2-7	-	13	TRBV7-9	CASSFSQNNEQYF
TRBJ2-5	-	12	TRBV4-1	CASSQMGVTQYF
TRBJ1-1	TRBD1	15	TRBV19	CASSTLTGGSTEAFF
TRBJ2-1	TRBD2	16	TRBV4-3	CASSQDLAGAPNEQFF
TRBJ2-7	-	13	TRBV27	CASSFSGAYEQYF
TRBJ1-1	-	11	TRBV6-1	CASSEVGEAFF
TRBJ2-2	-	15	TRBV3-1	CASSQGAGPPGELFF
TRBJ2-5	-	14	TRBV20-1	CSAPKGQLQETQYF
TRBJ2-7	-	13	TRBV12-3/TRBV12-4	CASSTGLPYEQYF
TRBJ2-7	TRBD2	15	TRBV10-3	CAISEATSGDYEQYF
TRBJ1-6	TRBD1	15	TRBV12-3/TRBV12-4	CASSPQTGGNSPLHF
TRBJ2-3	TRBD2	15	TRBV12-3/TRBV12-4	CASSLGLAGSFTQYF
TRBJ2-7	TRBD1	13	TRBV29-1	CSVVPGQTYEQYF
TRBJ2-2	-	11	TRBV29-1	CSVEIPGELFF
TRBJ2-3	-	18	TRBV12-3/TRBV12-4	CASSLTHWTQLSTDTQYF
TRBJ2-1	TRBD2	18	TRBV12-3/TRBV12-4	CASSPDPGLAGGPREQFF
TRBJ2-3	-	12	TRBV14	CASSQSRDTQYF
TRBJ2-7	TRBD1	15	TRBV28	CASSRRTGIPYEQYF
TRBJ2-5	TRBD2	15	TRBV6-5	CASSSHAGGQETQYF
TRBJ2-1	TRBD1	15	TRBV29-1	CSVEHRTGGKSEQFF
TRBJ1-2	-	13	TRBV28	CASKQGLGYGYTF
TRBJ1-5	-	13	TRBV2	CASHRDINQPQHF
TRBJ1-2	-	15	TRBV18	CASSPDAARTYGYTF
TRBJ1-3	-	16	TRBV18	CASMPGLPSSGNTIYF
TRBJ2-5	-	14	TRBV5-1	CASRPIQVQETQYF
TRBJ2-3	TRBD2	16	TRBV25-1	CASSDLAGTKTDTQYF
TRBJ2-6	TRBD2	15	TRBV9	CASSAGGRGANVLTF
TRBJ2-5	TRBD1	15	TRBV27	CASSPQGAGQETQYF
TRBJ1-1	TRBD1	15	TRBV28	CASSSPTGKNTEAFF
TRBJ1-1	TRBD1	13	TRBV6-1	CASRIGQGTEAFF
TRBJ2-7	TRBD2	14	TRBV12-3/TRBV12-4	CASSLVLAGDIQYF
TRBJ2-5	-	15	TRBV28	CASSQYSTGAETQYF
TRBJ1-2	-	14	TRBV12-3/TRBV12-4	CASSLVQNRYGYTF
TRBJ1-2	-	18	TRBV11-2	CASSLGYGQSVLRDGYTF
TRBJ2-7	-	12	TRBV29-1	CSVSARVGEQYF
TRBJ2-7	-	13	TRBV2	CASGGGSSYEQYF
TRBJ2-1	TRBD2	13	TRBV7-9	CASVVGGGNEQFF
TRBJ2-1	-	15	TRBV7-3	CASSLRLENYNEQFF
TRBJ2-2	TRBD1	15	TRBV5-1	CASSTGQGAPGELFF
TRBJ1-1	-	13	TRBV7-2	CASSLAPPTEAFF
TRBJ2-7	-	12	TRBV5-5	CASRARIHEQYF